This T cell receptor (beta chain) emerged from a study of OX40 agonist ivuxolimab in advanced cancers. In the study overall: Among those enrolled, mean age was about 63 years (range roughly 20 to 80) and about 79% were male. People who had prior anti-PD-1, anti-PD-L1 or anti-CTLA-4 therapy could take part, and under 45% had some. Notes on the study in general: Among the least clonally expanded were partial responders at 0.1-3.0 mg/kg.

Between the trimmed V and J ends, which lost 5 bases and 0 bases, there was a span of 7 bases. The CDR3 extends over 13 amino acids. Germline loops: CDR1 MNHEY, CDR2 SVGAGI. Comments on this clone: The antigen remains undetermined.

Produced via immunoSEQ multiplex PCR; TCRdb's table is partial and in-frame only. The table shows around 31,000 clones, with roughly nine tenths occurring only once. The TCR originated in an adult with an advanced solid tumor such as melanoma, head and neck, liver or kidney cancer. The chain couples TRBV6-5 to TRBJ1-1, with D unclear. Material: CD4+ or CD8+ T cells sorted from blood, obtained in a trial of the OX40 agonist ivuxolimab. The DNA of the CDR3 is TGTGCCAGCAGTAACCCAGTGAACACTGAAGCTTTCTTT. Translated: CASSNPVNTEAFF.